The 30 T cell receptor beta chains below were found in one sample sequenced in a study of T cell clones after liver transplantation. Libraries were prepared by immunoSEQ multiplex PCR; TCRdb keeps only in-frame clonotypes and omits some of them. Of tens of thousands of clones listed, roughly 80% are singletons. The source material was CD4+ T cells from blood, sampled at the 22-month timepoint. The receptors originated from a human patient who received a liver transplant. The graft donor may be the source of some T cells.

This clone turned up a few times. The J gene is TRBJ1-2, the V gene TRBV11-2; no definite D call. The CDR3 totals 13 residues. V was cut by 1 base and J by 4 bases, with 7 bases left in between. The germline gives CDR1 SGHAT, CDR2 FQNNGV. The CDR3 is CASSLAGSYGYTF. CDR3 in DNA: TGTGCCAGCAGCTTAGCGGGGTCCTATGGCTACACCTTC.

V gene TRBV5-6 combines with J gene TRBJ2-5; D call uncertain. The CDR3 is made up of 12 amino acids. The V end lost 1 base, the J end lost 4 bases, and 5 bases lay between the germline ends. Germline CDR1 and CDR2: SGHDT and YYEEEE. The CDR3 coding sequence is TGTGCCAGCAGCTTGTCGGCAGAGACCCAGTACTTC. Translating it yields CASSLSAETQYF.

The J gene is TRBJ1-2, the V gene TRBV11-2, with a weak D call TRBD1 (5 bases). V was trimmed by 5 bases and J by 0 bases, leaving 13 bases between them. Germline V CDR1 and CDR2: SGHAT, FQNNGV. The CDR3 is made up of 15 amino acids. The CDR3 loop is CASSPGRRTNYGYTF. As DNA, the CDR3 is TGTGCCAGCAGCCCGGGACGGAGGACTAACTATGGCTACACCTTC. Combining the CDR3 with reference TRBV11-2 and TRBJ1-2 gives the whole variable domain EAGVAQSPRYKIIEKRQSVAFWCNPISGHATLYWYQQILGQGPKLLIQFQNNGVVDDSQLPKDRFSAERLKGVDSTLKIQPAKLEDSAVYLCASSPGRRTNYGYTFGSGTRLTVV.

This clone occurred once. This chain uses TRBV11-3 with TRBJ2-3, with D possibly TRBD2 on 5 matching bases. Per the germline V gene, CDR1 is SGHNT and CDR2 is YENEEA. The CDR3 is 14 residues long. V was shortened by 6 bases and J by 6 bases, with 16 bases between the two germline ends. This CDR3 reads CASSPTGSGDTQYF. The CDR3 nucleotides are TGTGCCAGCAGTCCCACGGGGTCGGGTGATACGCAGTATTTT.

This clone was observed a single time. The V call is TRBV7-2, the J call TRBJ2-7; possibly TRBD2 for D (5 bases). This CDR3 comprises 14 residues. Trimming took off 5 bases at V and 7 bases at J, with 18 bases between the two ends. Germline loops: CDR1 SGHTA, CDR2 FQGNSA. This chain's CDR3 is CASSQKSGNMEQYF. Here the CDR3 DNA reads TGTGCCAGCAGCCAGAAATCCGGGAATATGGAGCAGTACTTC.

This rearrangement joins TRBV11-2 to TRBJ1-2; 8 nucleotides align to TRBD1. Germline trimming cut 3 bases from V and 6 bases from J; bases unmatched to any gene: 6. The CDR3 runs to 14 residues. Germline CDR1 is SGHAT and CDR2 is FQNNGV. The DNA for the CDR3 is TGTGCCAGCAGCTTCCTCAGGACAGGGAATGGCTACACCTTC. It yields the protein CASSFLRTGNGYTF.

This clone was observed once. The rearrangement uses TRBV6-1 and TRBJ1-2; 11 bases agree with TRBD1. The CDR3 spans 15 residues. The germline V gene has CDR1 MNHNS and CDR2 SASEGT. Losses at the gene ends were 4 bases for V and 6 bases for J; bases not matched to a gene: 7. The CDR3 loop reads CASSVRTGGVDGYTF. DNA of the CDR3: TGTGCCAGCAGTGTCAGGACAGGGGGCGTCGATGGCTACACCTTC.

The chain uses TRBV7-2 and TRBJ2-7, with 9 bases that match TRBD1. CDR3 length: 15 amino acids. Germline CDR1 is SGHTA and CDR2 is FQGNSA. V lost 4 bases and J lost 6; bases outside the gene matches: 10. The CDR3: CASSSPRTGEPEQYF. Here the CDR3 DNA reads TGTGCCAGCAGCTCACCGAGGACAGGGGAACCCGAGCAGTACTTC.

The genes are TRBV6-5 and TRBJ2-7; 10 bases match TRBD1. Germline loops: CDR1 MNHEY, CDR2 SVGAGI. With 6 bases clipped from V and 5 bases from J, the junction kept 4 bases outside the gene matches. CDR3 length: 13 residues. CDR3 sequence: CASRPTGGDEQYF. CDR3 nucleotides: TGTGCCAGCAGGCCGACAGGGGGCGACGAGCAGTACTTC.

This chain uses TRBV7-2 with TRBJ1-2, with 9 positions matching TRBD1. Germline loops: CDR1 SGHTA, CDR2 FQGNSA. The trim removed 4 bases at V and 8 bases at J, leaving 8 bases unmatched. CDR3 length equals 14 residues. CDR3 coding DNA: TGTGCCAGCAGCTACGGACAGGGGAGTGTCGGCTACACCTTC. As protein: CASSYGQGSVGYTF. The whole variable domain, filled in from reference TRBV7-2 and TRBJ1-2, reads GAGVSQSPSNKVTEKGKDVELRCDPISGHTALYWYRQSLGQGLEFLIYFQGNSAPDKSGLPSDRFSAERTGGSVSTLTIQRTQQEDSAVYLCASSYGQGSVGYTFGSGTRLTVV.

V usage is TRBV11-3 and J usage is TRBJ2-3; perhaps D is TRBD1 or TRBD2 (6 bases each). With 4 bases removed from V and 4 bases from J, the gap between germline ends came to 18 bases. CDR1 is SGHNT and CDR2 is YENEEA in the germline V gene. The CDR3 sequence is 16 residues long. DNA of the CDR3: TGTGCCAGCAGCTCATCCCGGGGGCAGGCCCCAGATACGCAGTATTTT. It specifies CASSSSRGQAPDTQYF.

Sample share makes this clone medium-sized. The V and J genes are TRBV21-1 and TRBJ2-7. TRBV21-1 is a listed pseudogene. CDR3 length: 11 residues. The CDR3 loop reads CASPGPYEQYF. The CDR3 DNA is TGTGCCAGTCCGGGGCCCTACGAGCAGTACTTC.

This chain joins TRBV6-6 and TRBJ1-5; TRBD1 is a possible D gene (5 bases). The CDR3 covers 13 residues. Per the germline V gene, CDR1 is MNHNY and CDR2 is SVGAGI (reference sequence). V gave up 4 bases and J gave up 7 bases, with 11 bases separating them. CDR3 sequence (DNA): TGTGCCAGCAGTTGGGATGGGGCCCAGCCCCAGCATTTT. It translates to CASSWDGAQPQHF.

Remarks on this clone: The junction departs from the called germline gene at one end, perhaps through a read error. The chain is built from TRBV18 and TRBJ2-5; D is perhaps TRBD1 or TRBD2 (5 bases each). Germline V gives CDR1 KGHSH, CDR2 LQKENI. CDR3 size: 11 residues. The CDR3 nucleotides read TGTGCCAGCTCACCGGGGGACGGCCTGGACTTC. Protein product: CASSPGDGLDF.

Worth noting for this clone: Other DNA sequences in this specimen translate into the identical CDR3. The rearrangement links TRBV7-2 to TRBJ2-1; D is unresolved. V lost 2 bases, J lost 6 bases, and 11 bases lay in between. The CDR3 extends over 14 amino acids. In germline, CDR1 is SGHTA, CDR2 FQGNSA. CDR3 nucleotide sequence: TGTGCCAGCAGCTTAACCCCCGCCGGCAATGAGCAGTTCTTC. Protein product: CASSLTPAGNEQFF.

CDR3 in DNA: TGTGCCAGCAGCTCGGGGACAGGGTGGCCAGATACGCAGTATTTT. It translates to CASSSGTGWPDTQYF. The chain employs TRBV11-2 and TRBJ2-3; TRBD1 agrees at 9 bases. CDR1 is SGHAT, CDR2 FQNNGV, per germline. With V trimmed by 4 bases and J by 4 bases, 6 bases remained unmatched. The CDR3 spans 15 residues.

This clone has only a few counts. The rearrangement links TRBV7-2 to TRBJ2-2; 7 nucleotides line up with TRBD2. Unmatched junction bases numbered 4, after V lost 5 bases and J lost 4 bases. Germline V gives CDR1 SGHTA, CDR2 FQGNSA. There are 14 residues in the CDR3. The CDR3 nucleotides are TGTGCCAGCAGCCGGGGGGACCTCACCGGGGAGCTGTTTTTT. Its protein product is CASSRGDLTGELFF.

The rearrangement links TRBV7-2 to TRBJ2-7, with TRBD1 matching 8 bases. The CDR3 consists of 12 residues. The V gene end was trimmed by 4 bases and the J gene end by 13 bases; junction bases not matched to a gene: 9. Per the germline V gene, CDR1 is SGHTA and CDR2 is FQGNSA. The CDR3 loop is CASSSSWTGQYF. CDR3 sequence (DNA): TGTGCCAGCAGCTCTTCATGGACAGGGCAATACTTC. Supplemented by reference TRBV7-2 and TRBJ2-7, the full variable domain reads GAGVSQSPSNKVTEKGKDVELRCDPISGHTALYWYRQSLGQGLEFLIYFQGNSAPDKSGLPSDRFSAERTGGSVSTLTIQRTQQEDSAVYLCASSSSWTGQYFGPGTRLTVT.

The chain is built from TRBV19 and TRBJ2-1; D assignment may be TRBD1 or TRBD2 (5 bases each). Germline CDR1 and CDR2: LNHDA and SQIVND (reference sequence). V lost 5 bases to trimming and J lost 6 bases, with 20 bases between them. The length of the CDR3 is 16 residues. The CDR3 is CASSASGQGSSNEQFF. In DNA, the CDR3 is TGTGCCAGTAGTGCCTCGGGGCAGGGTAGTAGCAATGAGCAGTTCTTC.

The chain combines TRBV28 with TRBJ1-6; maybe TRBD1 (6 bases). V was clipped by 10 bases and J by 4 bases, with 11 bases between them. Per the germline V gene, CDR1 is MDHEN and CDR2 is SYDVKM. The CDR3 is 13 residues long. This CDR3 is CATRDTYNSPLHF. CDR3 nucleotides: TGTGCCACGCGGGACACATATAATTCACCCCTCCACTTT.

CDR3 DNA: TGTGCCAGCAGCGGCGCACCGGGACAGGGACCCACTAATGAAAAACTGTTTTTT. Its translation: CASSGAPGQGPTNEKLFF. The rearrangement links TRBV9 to TRBJ1-4, with 9 positions matching TRBD1. The CDR3 loop spans 18 amino acids. The germline V gene encodes CDR1 SGDLS and CDR2 YYNGEE. V shed 3 bases, J shed 2 bases, and the junction held 11 bases outside the gene matches.

V and J are TRBV4-2 and TRBJ2-7, with D perhaps matching TRBD2 (6 bases). Germline V gene sequence: CDR1 LGHNA, CDR2 YNFKEQ. The CDR3 runs 15 residues. The ends were cut back, 0 bases at V and 6 bases at J, with 15 bases in the middle. The CDR3 sequence is CASSQDVSGSLEQYF. The DNA for the CDR3 is TGTGCCAGCAGCCAAGATGTTTCCGGGAGCCTCGAGCAGTACTTC.

The CDR3 is CASSPPLGRVEAFF. As DNA, the CDR3 is TGTGCCAGCAGTCCCCCGCTGGGAAGGGTTGAAGCTTTCTTT. The V and J genes are TRBV28 and TRBJ1-1; D is undetermined. Germline CDR1 reads MDHEN; CDR2 reads SYDVKM. This CDR3 region has 14 residues. Between the trimmed V and J ends, which lost 5 bases and 7 bases, there was a span of 17 bases.

This chain uses TRBV29-1 with TRBJ2-2, with 8 bases fitting TRBD1. V trimming: 6 bases; J trimming: 4 bases; junction bases outside the gene matches: 13. This CDR3 contains 16 residues. Germline values: CDR1 SQVTM, CDR2 ANQGSEA. CDR3: CSVVDSGGAGTGELFF. The DNA of the CDR3 is TGCAGCGTCGTAGATTCAGGGGGCGCGGGCACCGGGGAGCTGTTTTTT.

A single count supports this clone. This sequence joins TRBV7-2 and TRBJ2-5; TRBD1 or TRBD2 may be the D gene (6 bases each). The germline V and J ends were trimmed by 6 bases and 4 bases, with 12 bases remaining between them. Germline CDR1 and CDR2: SGHTA and FQGNSA. The CDR3 contains 13 residues. The CDR3 sequence: CASRTGGGETQYF. Written as DNA, the CDR3 is TGTGCCAGCAGGACAGGAGGGGGAGAGACCCAGTACTTC.

The chain has TRBV6-5 and TRBJ2-7; 8 positions agree with TRBD2. Germline V gives CDR1 MNHEY, CDR2 SVGAGI. Unmatched junction bases numbered 10, after V lost 0 bases and J lost 6 bases. The CDR3 covers 16 residues. This CDR3 reads CASSYSWGTSWPEQYF. For the CDR3, the DNA is TGTGCCAGCAGTTACTCTTGGGGGACTAGTTGGCCCGAGCAGTACTTC.

This CDR3 reads CASSQDGGPYQPQHF. The CDR3 DNA is TGTGCCAGCAGCCAAGATGGGGGGCCGTATCAGCCCCAGCATTTT. The rearrangement uses TRBV4-2 and TRBJ1-5; D may be TRBD1 (6 bases). Germline CDR1 reads LGHNA; CDR2 reads YNFKEQ. This CDR3 comprises 15 residues. V was cut by 0 bases and J by 5 bases, with 11 bases left in between.

This clone was counted a single time. The chain links TRBV27 to TRBJ1-1; 9 bases agree with TRBD1. Germline CDR1 MNHEY, CDR2 SMNVEV (reference sequence). Trimming removed 5 bases from V and 11 bases from J; junction bases left unmatched: 15. The CDR3 is made up of 15 amino acids. CDR3 sequence reads: CASSTRDRVGRWAFF. For the CDR3, the DNA is TGTGCCAGCAGTACCCGGGACAGGGTCGGTAGGTGGGCTTTCTTT.

The gene calls are TRBV5-6 and TRBJ2-3; 7 bases are a match to TRBD2. V dropped 2 bases and J dropped 4; count of bases not matched to a gene: 7. Germline values: CDR1 SGHDT, CDR2 YYEEEE. The CDR3 has 15 residues. This chain's CDR3 is CASSFWRESPDTQYF. In DNA form, the CDR3 reads TGTGCCAGCAGCTTTTGGCGGGAGTCCCCAGATACGCAGTATTTT.

This clone was counted a single time. The chain joins TRBV7-9 to TRBJ1-2, with no clear D. Trimming left V 3 bases short and J 8 bases short, with 10 bases between. CDR1 SEHNR and CDR2 FQNEAQ come from the germline V gene (reference sequence). The CDR3 sequence is 12 residues long. CDR3 region: CASSFGPEGYTF. DNA for the CDR3: TGTGCCAGCAGCTTCGGACCGGAGGGCTACACCTTC.